The T cell receptor beta chain under discussion was sequenced for a study of cytomegalovirus exposure and HLA in healthy donors. Primers included in the PCR were 60 Vbeta and 13 Jbeta primers. The assay was immunoSEQ multiplex PCR, and TCRdb's table has in-frame clones only and misses some. The sample lists about 130,000 clones, approximately 89% occurring once. The receptor was isolated from a young woman in good health and CMV-seropositive. The sequenced sample was PBMCs.

CDR3 bases: TGTGCCAGCAGCCCAAGCGGAGGGCGGGTTAACTATGGCTACACCTTC. Encoded protein: CASSPSGGRVNYGYTF. This sequence joins TRBV9 and TRBJ1-2; no definite D call. V was pared by 4 bases and J by 1 base, with 17 bases between. This CDR3 spans 16 amino acids. The germline CDR1 and CDR2 sequences are SGDLS and YYNGEE.